A single sample is the source of the 13 T cell receptor beta chains below, sequenced in a study of T-cell memory formation after mild COVID-19. TCRdb ran MiXCR on the 5' RACE reads and lists one entry per CDR3 protein. This sample has 300,000 to 400,000 distinct CDR3 sequences, with roughly 13% found just once. Sequencing used PBMCs or a T cell subset sorted from them (not recorded which). The receptors stem from a man aged 18-30 years who had mild COVID-19 (a few samples of this study predate the infection). Cell type and time point are not known.

The rearrangement uses TRBV20-1 and TRBJ2-5; no clear D gene. V was pared by 1 base and J by 4 bases, with 7 bases between. The CDR3 sequence is 12 residues long. In germline, CDR1 is DFQATT, CDR2 SNEGSKA (reference sequence). The CDR3 nucleotides are TGCAGTGCTAGAGGACACATAGAGACCCAGTACTTC. It yields the protein CSARGHIETQYF.

This clonotype has only a few counts. The chain couples TRBV12-3 or TRBV12-4 to TRBJ2-5; D remains unclear. The CDR3 extends over 13 amino acids. The V end lost 6 bases, the J end lost 5 bases, and 13 bases lay between the germline ends. CDR3 bases: TGTGCCAGCAGGCCATTCGATACGGAGACCCAGTACTTC. Translation gives CASRPFDTETQYF.

V usage is TRBV6-5 and J usage is TRBJ1-2; D unclear. This CDR3 has 17 residues. The V gene's germline CDR1 is MNHEY and CDR2 SVGAGI. The V and J ends lost 0 bases and 4 bases respectively, with 18 bases between them. CDR3 sequence (DNA): TGTGCCAGCAGTTACTCCTTCTTACACGGATCCAGCTATGGCTACACCTTC. This translates into CASSYSFLHGSSYGYTF.

This clonotype was picked up many times. The J gene is TRBJ2-1, the V gene TRBV5-1; 7 positions agree with TRBD2. Germline values: CDR1 SGHRS, CDR2 YFSETQ. The CDR3 is made up of 15 amino acids. With V trimmed by 4 bases and J by 6 bases, 10 bases remained unmatched. The CDR3 region has the DNA TGCGCCAGCAGCCCCTCGGTGGGGGGGGGCAATGAGCAGTTCTTC. Its translation: CASSPSVGGGNEQFF.

This clonotype was observed at least ten times. This chain joins TRBV7-3 and TRBJ2-7; D possibly corresponds to TRBD2 (5 bases). Germline values: CDR1 SGHTA, CDR2 FQGTGA. Trimming shortened V by 2 bases and J by 5 bases, and 16 bases separated the two germline ends. The CDR3 is 15 residues long. The DNA of the CDR3 is TGTGCCAGCAGCTTAGACGGGGTCCCGGGCCACGAGCAGTACTTC. Translating it yields CASSLDGVPGHEQYF.

The chain has TRBV5-4 and TRBJ2-7; 9 positions match TRBD1. The CDR3 length is 14 residues. Trimming removed 4 bases from V and 3 bases from J; junction bases left unmatched: 5. Germline V gene data show CDR1 as SGHNT and CDR2 as YYREEE (reference sequence). The CDR3 protein is CASSLGQGNYEQYF. DNA of the CDR3: TGTGCCAGCAGCCTCGGACAGGGGAACTACGAGCAGTACTTC.

The chain has TRBV20-1 and TRBJ2-1; TRBD2 matches at 11 bases. The trim removed 0 bases at V and 9 bases at J, leaving 13 bases unmatched. CDR1 is DFQATT and CDR2 is SNEGSKA in the germline V gene (reference sequence). The CDR3 totals 17 residues. The CDR3 is CSARDLRLAGRAGEQFF. Here the CDR3 DNA reads TGCAGTGCTAGAGATCTAAGACTAGCGGGGAGGGCCGGTGAGCAGTTCTTC.

There are many counts of this clonotype. V is TRBV29-1 and J is TRBJ2-2; 7 bases line up with TRBD1. Germline values: CDR1 SQVTM, CDR2 ANQGSEA. The CDR3 covers 14 residues. V shed 7 bases, J shed 0 bases, and the junction held 5 bases outside the gene matches. CDR3 DNA sequence: TGCAGCGCTAACAGGGGCACGAACACCGGGGAGCTGTTTTTT. As protein: CSANRGTNTGELFF.

The rearrangement uses TRBV5-6 and TRBJ2-7; D is undetermined. Germline loops: CDR1 SGHDT, CDR2 YYEEEE. This CDR3 comprises 11 residues. Trimming pared 7 bases from V and 3 bases from J, leaving 8 bases between. The CDR3 bases are TGTGCCAGCGGGGTCCTCTACGAGCAGTACGTC. It is translated as CASGVLYEQYV.

The sample holds a few counts of this clonotype. The chain recombines TRBV6-5 with TRBJ2-3; 7 bases fit TRBD1. This CDR3 region has 16 residues. V was pared by 5 bases and J by 6 bases, with 14 bases of the junction left unmatched. The germline V gene encodes CDR1 MNHEY and CDR2 SVGAGI. DNA for the CDR3: TGTGCCAGCAGTCCAACTCCGACAGGGCCGGGGGATACGCAGTATTTT. Its translation: CASSPTPTGPGDTQYF.

The CDR3 sequence is CASSLAQGLVADTQYF. The CDR3 coding sequence is TGTGCCAGCAGCTTAGCGCAGGGGCTAGTCGCAGATACGCAGTATTTT. The chain combines TRBV7-2 with TRBJ2-3; weak D call: TRBD1 (6 bases). Germline V gives CDR1 SGHTA, CDR2 FQGNSA. The CDR3 has 16 amino acids. V shed 0 bases and J shed 4 bases, with 14 bases lying between them.

This clonotype has a handful of counts. The chain employs TRBV7-3 and TRBJ1-2; 8 bases are shared with TRBD1. The CDR3 length is 14 residues. Losses at the gene ends were 0 bases for V and 10 bases for J; bases not matched to a gene: 7. Germline CDR1 reads SGHTA; CDR2 reads FQGTGA. The CDR3 reads CASSLTSGQAYYTF. CDR3 DNA: TGTGCCAGCAGCTTAACGTCGGGACAGGCCTACTACACCTTC.

This chain joins TRBV5-1 and TRBJ1-5; the D gene is possibly TRBD1 (5 bases). Germline CDR1 and CDR2: SGHRS and YFSETQ. Trimming stripped 5 bases from V and 5 bases from J, with 14 bases between. The CDR3 contains 14 residues. CDR3 DNA: TGCGCCAGCAGGCGGGACGGTAAGGATCAGCCCCAGCATTTT. It codes for CASRRDGKDQPQHF.